This is a list of T cell receptor beta chains from one sample in a study of CD8+ T cells in alopecia areata. Sequenced by immunoSEQ multiplex PCR; TCRdb stores in-frame clones only, minus some. The sample shows roughly 150,000 clones, more than 45% of them seen only once. Sequencing was performed on CD8+ T cells sorted from blood, taken at week 0. All receptors come from a human donor with alopecia areata. Each CDR3 is given with its conserved first and last residue. D genes are given only for firm matches. The listing skips clone size in some rows; elsewhere it reads once, few, many or a size class.

V gene	D gene	clone size	J gene	CDR3 protein	CDR3 DNA
TRBV30	-	-	TRBJ2-1	CAWSMGVLNEQFF	TGTGCCTGGAGCATGGGGGTTCTTAATGAGCAGTTCTTC
TRBV7-3	-	-	TRBJ2-3	CASSPTSSGTDTQYF	TGTGCCAGCAGCCCGACTAGTTCCGGCACAGATACGCAGTATTTT
TRBV13	-	-	TRBJ2-7	CASSLARRVYEQYF	TGTGCCAGCAGCTTAGCCAGGAGGGTCTACGAGCAGTACTTC
TRBV27	-	-	TRBJ2-4	CASSLGNIQYF	TGTGCCAGCAGTTTGGGTAACATTCAGTACTTC
TRBV7-9	-	-	TRBJ2-1	CASTRDNSYNEQFF	TGTGCCAGCACCCGGGACAACTCCTACAATGAGCAGTTCTTC
TRBV9	-	-	TRBJ1-6	CASSVSGKPYNSPLHF	TGTGCCAGCAGCGTGTCAGGGAAACCCTATAATTCACCCCTCCACTTT
TRBV7-6	TRBD2	-	TRBJ2-1	CASSETSGGIPYNEQFF	TGTGCCAGCAGCGAGACTAGCGGGGGGATCCCCTACAATGAGCAGTTCTTC
TRBV29-1	TRBD1	few	TRBJ1-2	CSVPGTGGPNYGYTF	TGCAGCGTTCCCGGGACAGGGGGACCTAACTATGGCTACACCTTC
TRBV29-1	-	few	TRBJ1-2	CSVQPSLGYTF	TGCAGCGTTCAACCCTCGCTAGGCTACACCTTC
TRBV30	-	few	TRBJ2-2	CAWSKGNTGELFF	TGTGCCTGGAGTAAGGGTAACACCGGGGAGCTGTTTTTT
TRBV30	-	-	TRBJ1-2	CAWSDQGLYGYTF	TGTGCCTGGAGTGATCAGGGCCTCTATGGCTACACCTTC
TRBV11-2	-	few	TRBJ2-1	CASSSYQNEQFF	TGTGCCAGCAGCTCCTACCAGAATGAGCAGTTCTTC
TRBV29-1	TRBD2	-	TRBJ2-7	CSVKLAGEIYEQYF	TGCAGCGTTAAACTAGCGGGGGAGATCTACGAGCAGTACTTC
TRBV2	-	-	TRBJ2-1	CATRGGQYNEQFF	TGTGCCACCCGGGGTGGACAGTACAATGAGCAGTTCTTC
TRBV29-1	TRBD2	-	TRBJ2-3	CSVLGVSGGKGDTQYF	TGCAGCGTTCTTGGTGTGAGCGGGGGTAAGGGAGATACGCAGTATTTT
TRBV5-1	-	few	TRBJ2-1	CASSLVGTVNNEQFF	TGCGCCAGCAGCTTGGTCGGTACGGTAAACAATGAGCAGTTCTTC
TRBV13	-	few	TRBJ2-3	CASSFFTDTQYF	TGTGCCAGCAGCTTCTTCACAGATACGCAGTATTTT
TRBV30	-	-	TRBJ1-1	CAWSVEVNTEAFF	TGTGCCTGGAGTGTAGAGGTGAACACTGAAGCTTTCTTT
TRBV6-5	-	-	TRBJ2-7	CASSYRGLRSYEQYF	TGTGCCAGCAGTTACCGGGGTTTACGGTCCTACGAGCAGTACTTC
TRBV29-1	TRBD1	-	TRBJ2-2	CSVDRDSTGELFF	TGCAGCGTTGACAGGGACAGCACCGGGGAGCTGTTTTTT
TRBV9	-	few	TRBJ2-7	CASSVGEDEQYF	TGTGCCAGCAGCGTAGGAGAGGACGAGCAGTACTTC
TRBV11-2	TRBD2	once	TRBJ2-1	CASSPMPRRGAFNEQFF	TGTGCCAGCAGCCCGATGCCTAGGCGGGGGGCGTTCAATGAGCAGTTCTTC
TRBV30	TRBD2	-	TRBJ2-1	CAWSTGGLYNEQFF	TGTGCCTGGAGTACGGGGGGGTTGTACAATGAGCAGTTCTTC
TRBV5-6	TRBD1	-	TRBJ2-7	CASSATTGVYEQYF	TGTGCCAGCAGCGCCACAACAGGGGTCTACGAGCAGTACTTC
TRBV29-1	TRBD1	-	TRBJ1-1	CSVTGNMNTEAFF	TGCAGCGTGACAGGGAACATGAACACTGAAGCTTTCTTT
TRBV19	-	-	TRBJ1-1	CASTSVAEAFF	TGTGCCAGTACGTCCGTGGCTGAAGCTTTCTTT
TRBV5-1	-	-	TRBJ2-7	CASSQGGLYEQYF	TGCGCCAGCAGCCAGGGAGGACTCTACGAGCAGTACTTC
TRBV30	-	-	TRBJ1-1	CAWSDRVPEAFF	TGTGCCTGGAGTGATAGGGTCCCTGAAGCTTTCTTT
TRBV4-1	-	few	TRBJ2-7	CASSRDTYYEQYF	TGCGCCAGCAGCCGGGACACCTACTACGAGCAGTACTTC
TRBV27	TRBD1	-	TRBJ1-2	CASARGQGIWMNGYTF	TGTGCCAGCGCGCGGGGACAGGGGATTTGGATGAATGGCTACACCTTC
TRBV7-8	-	few	TRBJ1-2	CASSPNRGQGRDGYTF	TGTGCCAGCAGCCCAAACCGCGGGCAGGGAAGAGATGGCTACACCTTC
TRBV5-1	TRBD1	-	TRBJ2-1	CASSASGGLYNEQFF	TGCGCCAGCAGCGCCTCAGGGGGTCTCTACAATGAGCAGTTCTTC
TRBV5-6	-	-	TRBJ2-7	CASSGPGPPEQYF	TGTGCCAGCAGCGGACCGGGTCCCCCCGAGCAGTACTTC
TRBV4-1	-	-	TRBJ1-6	CASSPPYNSPLHF	TGCGCCAGCAGCCCCCCCTATAATTCACCCCTCCACTTT
TRBV10-1	TRBD1	-	TRBJ1-1	CASSDHLPGQGAENTEAFF	TGCGCCAGCAGTGACCACTTACCGGGACAGGGGGCTGAGAACACTGAAGCTTTCTTT
TRBV30	-	-	TRBJ1-1	CAWSEGTSLVEAFF	TGTGCCTGGAGTGAGGGGACAAGCCTGGTGGAAGCTTTCTTT
TRBV4-3	-	-	TRBJ1-4	CASSQDSGASEKLFF	TGCGCCAGCAGCCAAGATTCGGGGGCCTCTGAAAAACTGTTTTTT
TRBV23-1	-	-	TRBJ2-1	CAPQGPSDKQFF	TGCGCCCCTCAGGGACCTTCGGATAAGCAGTTCTTC
TRBV25-1	-	-	TRBJ2-1	CASTGANNEQFF	TGTGCCAGCACGGGGGCCAACAATGAGCAGTTCTTC
TRBV27	-	few	TRBJ1-2	CASSPSPEHYGYTF	TGTGCCAGCAGCCCCTCCCCGGAGCATTATGGCTACACCTTC
TRBV19	-	medium-sized	TRBJ1-2	CASTPYILEGVSGYTF	-
TRBV5-1	TRBD1	few	TRBJ1-4	CASSLAGQGIEKLFF	TGCGCCAGCAGCTTGGCGGGACAGGGGATTGAAAAACTGTTTTTT
TRBV9	-	-	TRBJ2-5	CASRVDSGNQETQYF	TGTGCCAGCAGAGTAGATTCGGGGAACCAAGAGACCCAGTACTTC
TRBV11-2	TRBD2	few	TRBJ2-3	CASRPTSGGTDTQYF	TGTGCCAGCAGGCCCACTAGCGGGGGCACAGATACGCAGTATTTT
TRBV15	-	-	TRBJ2-7	CATSPTTHYEQYF	TGTGCCACCAGCCCGACCACCCACTACGAGCAGTACTTC
TRBV11-2	TRBD2	-	TRBJ2-7	CASVQVERGDYEQYF	TGTGCCAGTGTCCAGGTCGAGCGGGGGGACTACGAGCAGTACTTC
TRBV30	-	-	TRBJ1-5	CAWSEDGASNQPQHF	TGTGCCTGGAGTGAGGACGGGGCGAGCAATCAGCCCCAGCATTTT